This T cell receptor (beta chain) was profiled in a study of metastatic and nonmetastatic thyroid tumors. Study in general: Thyroid patients, malignant and benign, had repertoires compared across blood and tumor or nodule tissue. Study results and limitations: Versus benign nodules, malignant thyroid tumors reportedly had significantly higher TCR beta diversity, in blood and tumor.

Authors' analysis steps: In papillary thyroid cancer, a distant-metastasis classifier was built using CDR3 differences across clinicopathological groups. MiXCR reprocessed the PCR reads for TCRdb. V and J calls and clone size were set by TCRdb, not the authors. The table includes more than 25,000 clones, 20% to 30% detected once. The length of the CDR3 is 18 residues. Trimming took off 3 bases at V and 2 bases at J, with 22 bases between the two ends. Germline V gene sequence: CDR1 SGHRS, CDR2 YFSETQ. Patients were all untreated before their thyroid surgery. As concerns this clone: Its antigen is not identified.

The J gene is TRBJ2-3, the V gene TRBV5-1; D remains ambiguous. Sequenced input: blood. This clonotype was obtained from a female donor with papillary thyroid cancer or a benign thyroid nodule (not recorded which). Some clones in this sample may be carry-over from other donors' samples. CDR3 region: CASSYGVVARGPTDTQYF. The CDR3, as DNA: TGCGCCAGCAGCTATGGGGTGGTCGCCCGAGGCCCCACAGATACGCAGTATTTT.